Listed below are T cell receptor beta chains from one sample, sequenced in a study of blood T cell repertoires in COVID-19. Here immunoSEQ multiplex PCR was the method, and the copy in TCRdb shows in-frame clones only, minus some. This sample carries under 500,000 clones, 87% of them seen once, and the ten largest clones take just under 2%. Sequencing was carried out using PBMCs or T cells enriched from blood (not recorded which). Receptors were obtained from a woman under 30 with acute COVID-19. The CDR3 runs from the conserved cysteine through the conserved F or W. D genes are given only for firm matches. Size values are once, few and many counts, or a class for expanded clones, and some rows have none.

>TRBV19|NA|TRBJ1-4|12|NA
TGTGCCAGTAGTGCACTAGGGGAAAAACTGTTTTTT
CASSALGEKLFF
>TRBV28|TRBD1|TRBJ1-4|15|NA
TGTGCCAGCAGAGAGAGGGACAGACCTAATGAAAAACTGTTTTTT
CASRERDRPNEKLFF
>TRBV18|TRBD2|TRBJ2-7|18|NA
TGTGCCAGCTCACCGAGATTTAGCGGGACTTCCCGCTCCTACGAGCAGTACTTC
CASSPRFSGTSRSYEQYF
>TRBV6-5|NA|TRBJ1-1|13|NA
TGTGCCAGCAGTTACTCGAGGGTCACTGAAGCTTTCTTT
CASSYSRVTEAFF
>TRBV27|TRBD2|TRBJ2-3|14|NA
TGTGCCAGCAGACTAGCGATACAATATGGTACGCAGTATTTT
CASRLAIQYGTQYF
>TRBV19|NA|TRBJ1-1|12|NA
TGTGCCAGTAGTATGTTATCAGGGTCGGCTTTCTTT
CASSMLSGSAFF
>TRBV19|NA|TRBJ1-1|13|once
TGTGCCAGTAGTATAGATCTTCCAGTCCAAGCTTTCTTT
CASSIDLPVQAFF
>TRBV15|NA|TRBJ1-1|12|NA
TGTGCCACCAGCGGACTCTATCCTGAAGCTTTCTTT
CATSGLYPEAFF
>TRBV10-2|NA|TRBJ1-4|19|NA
TGCGCCAGCAGTGAGTTCCACCAGGGTATCAGTAAGGCAAATGAAAAACTGTTTTTT
CASSEFHQGISKANEKLFF
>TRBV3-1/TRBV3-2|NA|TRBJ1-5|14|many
TGTGCCAGCAGCCAAGATAGTGTTTCTCAGCCCCAGCATTTT
CASSQDSVSQPQHF
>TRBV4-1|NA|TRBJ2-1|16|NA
TGCGCCAGCAGCCAAGTGACAGAGAGCTCCTACAATGAGCAGTTCTTC
CASSQVTESSYNEQFF
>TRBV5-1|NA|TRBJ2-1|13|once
TGCGCCAGCAGCTTAGGTAGCCACAATGAGCAGTTCTTC
CASSLGSHNEQFF
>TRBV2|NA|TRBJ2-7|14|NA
TGTGCCAGCAGTCTAGAGGCGGGTAGATACGAGCAGTACTTC
CASSLEAGRYEQYF
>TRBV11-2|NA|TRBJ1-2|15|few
TGTGCCAGCAGCTTAAGCGGGGCCTCGCACTATGGCTACACCTTC
CASSLSGASHYGYTF
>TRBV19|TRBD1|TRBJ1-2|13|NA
TGTGCCAGTAGCTCACAGGGGGCTCTTGGCTACACCTTC
CASSSQGALGYTF
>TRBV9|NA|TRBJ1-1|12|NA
TGTGCCAGCAGCGCAAACACAGGGTCGGCTTTCTTT
CASSANTGSAFF
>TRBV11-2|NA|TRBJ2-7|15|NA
TGTGCCAGCAGCCCCCGACTCGGGGAGGTAAACGAGCAGTACTTC
CASSPRLGEVNEQYF
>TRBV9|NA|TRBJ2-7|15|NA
TGTGCCAGCAGCGTAGGTTCAGGGGAGGGCTACGAGCAGTACTTC
CASSVGSGEGYEQYF
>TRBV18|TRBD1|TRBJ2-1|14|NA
TGTGCCAGCTCACAACAGGGGGCCGGCAATGAGCAGTTCTTC
CASSQQGAGNEQFF
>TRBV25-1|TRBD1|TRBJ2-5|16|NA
TGTGCCAGCAGTGAATTAGGGACAGGGGACCAAGAGACCCAGTACTTC
CASSELGTGDQETQYF
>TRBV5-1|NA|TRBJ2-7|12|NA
TGCGCCAGCAGCCCACCGACGGGGGAGCAGTACTTC
CASSPPTGEQYF
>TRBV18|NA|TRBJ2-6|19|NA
TGTGCCAGCTCACCACGTCCGGTGGTTGAGGGCTCTGGGGCCAACGTCCTGACTTTC
CASSPRPVVEGSGANVLTF